The rows below give T cell receptor beta chains drawn from one sample of a study of cytomegalovirus exposure and HLA in healthy donors. Clones were sequenced by immunoSEQ multiplex PCR, and TCRdb holds only the in-frame ones, with some missing. The clone table shows 150,000 to 200,000 clones, with the ten largest holding around 1.9%. What was sequenced was PBMCs. All receptors derive from a man younger than 45 in good health and CMV-seronegative. Each CDR3 is given with its conserved first and last residue. A D gene is named only where the DNA matches it firmly.

j_call	v_call	d_call	cdr3_nt	cdr3_aa
TRBJ1-2	TRBV2	TRBD1	TGTTCCCCCTTACAGGGGAACTATGGCTACACCTTC	CSPLQGNYGYTF
TRBJ1-2	TRBV7-8	TRBD1	TGTGCCAGCAGACAGGGGGGGCATGCTGGCTACACCTTC	CASRQGGHAGYTF
TRBJ2-3	TRBV5-4	TRBD2	TGTGCCAGCAGCCCTAACCTAGCGGTTAGCACAGATACGCAGTATTTT	CASSPNLAVSTDTQYF
TRBJ2-3	TRBV11-3	TRBD2	TGTGCCAGCAGCTTAGATGGGACTAGCGGGAGCCCAGATACGCAGTATTTT	CASSLDGTSGSPDTQYF
TRBJ2-7	TRBV19	TRBD2	TGTGCCAGTAGTATCCGGGACTACACGGGCGAGCAGTACTTC	CASSIRDYTGEQYF
TRBJ2-1	TRBV11-2	TRBD2	TGTGCCAGCAGCTCACCACTAGCGGCAGGATTCTCCTACAATGAGCAGTTCTTC	CASSSPLAAGFSYNEQFF
TRBJ2-2	TRBV19	TRBD2	TGTGCCAGTAGTATAGAGGCGGGAGGGCCTCTCACCGGGGAGCTGTTTTTT	CASSIEAGGPLTGELFF
TRBJ2-1	TRBV7-2	TRBD2	TGTGCCAGCAGACTGCCCGGGAGGCGCAATGAGCAGTTCTTC	CASRLPGRRNEQFF
TRBJ2-3	TRBV7-9	NA	TGTGCCAGCAGCTTAGCGGGGGCGACCACAGATACGCAGTATTTT	CASSLAGATTDTQYF
TRBJ1-5	TRBV5-1	NA	TGCGCCAGCAGCTTTTCAGGGAGGGAACAGCCCCAGCATTTT	CASSFSGREQPQHF
TRBJ2-1	TRBV11-3	TRBD2	TGTGCCAGCGCCCTACCACGGGGCGGTCAGCGGGAGATGAGGAATGAGCAGTTCTTC	CASALPRGGQREMRNEQFF
TRBJ1-5	TRBV6-1	NA	TGTGCCAGCAGTGAATGGGGGGGAGTCGATCAGCCCCAGCATTTT	CASSEWGGVDQPQHF
TRBJ1-1	TRBV25-1	NA	TGTGCCAGCAGACGGCGGGGGGTGGGCACTGAAGCTTTCTTT	CASRRRGVGTEAFF
TRBJ1-1	TRBV27	TRBD1	TGTGCCAGCAGCATAAACTCCTTCCGGGACAGGGCCACTGAAGCTTTCTTT	CASSINSFRDRATEAFF
TRBJ2-7	TRBV28	TRBD2	TGTGCCAGCACTCCCGGGACTAGCGGTGCCTACGAGCAGTACTTC	CASTPGTSGAYEQYF
TRBJ2-3	TRBV28	NA	TGTGCCAGCAGTCATGGCACCCCTACAGATACGCAGTATTTT	CASSHGTPTDTQYF
TRBJ2-7	TRBV9	TRBD2	TGTGCCAGCAGCGTAGTGACTAGCGGGAGGGCCGAGCAGTACTTC	CASSVVTSGRAEQYF
TRBJ1-4	TRBV4-1	TRBD1	TGCGCCAGCAGACAACAGGGGGCGGGCGAAAAACTGTTTTTT	CASRQQGAGEKLFF
TRBJ1-1	TRBV5-1	TRBD1	TGCGCCAGCGGGACAGGGGGTTTAAACACTGAAGCTTTCTTT	CASGTGGLNTEAFF
TRBJ2-7	TRBV5-1	NA	TGCGCCAGCAGCTTGGTGGGGTCCGGACAGTTCTACGAGCAGTACTTC	CASSLVGSGQFYEQYF
TRBJ2-4	TRBV9	NA	TGTGCCAGCAGCGTAGAGCCCTCCGGACAGAGGGGTCAGTACTTC	CASSVEPSGQRGQYF
TRBJ1-1	TRBV28	NA	TGTGCCAGCAGTTTAAGACAGGTCGCCACTGAAGCTTTCTTT	CASSLRQVATEAFF
TRBJ2-2	TRBV10-2	TRBD2	TGCGCCAGCACGGGACTAGCGGGAGAGAACACCGGGGAGCTGTTTTTT	CASTGLAGENTGELFF
TRBJ2-3	TRBV27	TRBD2	TGTGCCAGCAGTTCCCTAGGGCTAGCGGGAAAGTATTTT	CASSSLGLAGKYF
TRBJ1-4	TRBV10-1	NA	TGCGCCAGCAGTGAGGGACCAGGAGGAAAACTGTTTTTT	CASSEGPGGKLFF
TRBJ2-4	TRBV4-1	NA	TGCGCCAGCAGCCTCCGGAGGGGCGGGGACATTCAGTACTTC	CASSLRRGGDIQYF
TRBJ2-5	TRBV5-8	NA	TGTGCCAGCAGCTTAAGGGGGCAAGAGACCCAGTACTTC	CASSLRGQETQYF
TRBJ1-1	TRBV28	TRBD1	TGTGCCAGCAGTGGGGACAGGGCTGACATGAACACTGAAGCTTTCTTT	CASSGDRADMNTEAFF
TRBJ1-2	TRBV27	TRBD1	TGTGCCAGCAGCAGGGACAGGGCCAACTATGGCTACACCTTC	CASSRDRANYGYTF
TRBJ2-2	TRBV4-1	TRBD2	TGCGCCAGCAGCTACGGGACTAGGTTCGACGGGGAGCTGTTTTTT	CASSYGTRFDGELFF
TRBJ2-1	TRBV5-1	TRBD1	TGCGCCAGCAAACCGGTGACAGGGGGCTATGAGCAGTTCTTC	CASKPVTGGYEQFF
TRBJ1-1	TRBV2	NA	TGTGCCAGCAGTGACCAGGGGAACACTGAAGCTTTCTTT	CASSDQGNTEAFF
TRBJ2-7	TRBV10-3	TRBD2	TGTGCCGCCGGGACTAGCGGGAGTCGCGACGAGCAGTACTTC	CAAGTSGSRDEQYF
TRBJ1-2	TRBV4-2	NA	TGTGCCAGCAGCCAAGGGAGTTCAGGGGCGGATGGCTACACCTTC	CASSQGSSGADGYTF
TRBJ1-3	TRBV6-1	TRBD1	TGTGCCAGCAGTCGAGAGACAGGGTCCGGAAACACCATATATTTT	CASSRETGSGNTIYF
TRBJ2-2	TRBV6-6	TRBD2	TGTGCCAGCAGTAGCGGGAGAGGGACCGGGGAGCTGTTTTTT	CASSSGRGTGELFF
TRBJ2-6	TRBV7-9	NA	TGTGCCAGCAGCTTAGGGGCAGCTGGGGCCAACGTCCTGACTTTC	CASSLGAAGANVLTF
TRBJ1-2	TRBV4-3	TRBD1	TGCGCCAGCAGCCAAAGCCCACAGGGGTACTATGGCTACACCTTC	CASSQSPQGYYGYTF
TRBJ2-3	TRBV27	TRBD1	TGTGCCAGCAGTTTATACCTACGCAGGGGGCCCTTATACACAGATACGCAGTATTTT	CASSLYLRRGPLYTDTQYF
TRBJ1-2	TRBV27	NA	TGTGCCACCTTGCGCAGCGGGTCTTTGGTCTATGGCTACACCTTC	CATLRSGSLVYGYTF
TRBJ1-2	TRBV6-5	NA	TGTGCCAGCAGTTACTCAGTGACAGGCGATTCCTATGGCTACACCTTC	CASSYSVTGDSYGYTF
TRBJ2-2	TRBV7-7	NA	TGTGCCAGCAGCACCCGACAGCCCGGGGAGCTGTTTTTT	CASSTRQPGELFF
TRBJ1-2	TRBV5-8	NA	TGTGCCAGCAGCTGGACGGGAGCTAACTATGGCTACACCTTC	CASSWTGANYGYTF